The rows below give T cell receptor beta chains drawn from one sample of a study of post-analysis software for immune sequencing data. TCRdb re-analysed the PCR reads in MiXCR, keeping a single row per CDR3 protein. The sample has more than 350,000 distinct CDR3 sequences; about 39% are singletons. The sequencing sample was made of blood. The source is a girl aged 2-10 years with multiple sclerosis. CDR3s include the opening cysteine and the closing phenylalanine or tryptophan. The D gene is left open where the match is weak. A clone size is listed for some rows: how often the clone was seen (once, few, many), or a class if it is expanded.

12,few,TRBV27,TRBJ1-2,-,CASRSPGNGYTF,TGTGCCAGCAGATCCCCAGGGAACGGCTACACCTTC
15,-,TRBV5-1,TRBJ1-1,-,CASSRDNGLVSEAFF,TGCGCCAGCAGCAGGGACAATGGCTTGGTATCTGAAGCTTTCTTT
13,-,TRBV29-1,TRBJ2-3,-,CSPRLEDTDTQYF,TGCAGCCCCAGACTAGAGGATACAGATACGCAGTATTTT
14,few,TRBV13,TRBJ2-5,-,CASSLLRAAMTQYF,TGTGCCAGCAGCTTACTGCGGGCGGCCATGACCCAGTACTTC
15,-,TRBV24-1,TRBJ2-5,-,CATSGVGGYQGTQYF,TGTGCCACCAGTGGAGTGGGTGGATACCAAGGGACCCAGTACTTC
15,-,TRBV2,TRBJ1-4,-,CASSLSTARNEKLFF,TGTGCCAGCAGTCTATCGACAGCTCGTAATGAAAAACTGTTTTTT
14,many,TRBV5-1,TRBJ2-1,TRBD2,CASSKAGGYNEQFF,TGCGCCAGCTCCAAAGCGGGAGGATACAATGAGCAGTTCTTC
16,-,TRBV27,TRBJ2-7,-,CASSLLRAKSFHEQYF,TGTGCCAGCAGTTTATTACGGGCGAAGTCATTCCACGAGCAGTACTTC
15,-,TRBV6-2/TRBV6-3,TRBJ1-5,-,CASRLDIIAGGPQHF,TGTGCCAGCAGACTCGACATAATAGCAGGTGGGCCCCAGCATTTT
12,-,TRBV2,TRBJ1-2,-,CASIDSNYGYTF,TGTGCCAGCATCGACAGTAACTATGGCTACACCTTC
12,-,TRBV29-1,TRBJ2-7,-,CSVGRGSYEQYF,TGCAGCGTTGGAAGGGGCTCCTACGAGCAGTACTTC
16,-,TRBV20-1,TRBJ2-3,TRBD2,CSASQTSGGPTDTQYF,TGCAGTGCTAGCCAGACTAGCGGGGGACCCACGGATACGCAGTATTTT
13,-,TRBV19,TRBJ2-1,-,CASSSPAGGEQFF,TGTGCCAGTAGTAGCCCAGCGGGCGGTGAGCAGTTCTTC
12,-,TRBV28,TRBJ2-7,-,CASSFAVREQYF,TGTGCCAGCAGTTTCGCCGTGAGGGAGCAGTACTTC
16,few,TRBV9,TRBJ2-1,-,CASSPVGYYTYNEQFF,TGTGCCAGCAGCCCGGTGGGGTATTACACCTACAATGAGCAGTTCTTC
15,-,TRBV12-3/TRBV12-4,TRBJ2-3,-,CASSPAGTRTDTQYF,TGCGCCAGCAGCCCGGCGGGGACTCGCACAGATACGCAGTATTTT
14,-,TRBV29-1,TRBJ1-5,-,CSVGWDRTGQPQHF,TGCAGCGTCGGGTGGGACCGAACAGGTCAGCCCCAGCATTTT
12,few,TRBV6-5,TRBJ1-2,-,CASSPTEYGYTF,TGTGCCAGCAGTCCGACAGAGTATGGCTACACCTTC
14,-,TRBV18,TRBJ1-6,-,CASSPRGSSEPLHF,TGTGCCAGCTCACCACGGGGATCTAGTGAACCCCTCCACTTT
15,-,TRBV3-1,TRBJ2-7,TRBD1,CASSPDDRGLYEQYF,TGTGCCAGCAGCCCAGACGACAGGGGGCTATACGAGCAGTACTTC
16,-,TRBV7-2,TRBJ2-5,TRBD2,CASRQVGGGRQETQYF,TGTGCCAGCAGGCAGGTGGGGGGGGGGAGGCAAGAGACCCAGTACTTC
14,many,TRBV12-3/TRBV12-4,TRBJ2-7,TRBD2,CASSLAGGPYEQYF,TGTGCCAGCAGTCTAGCGGGTGGACCGTACGAGCAGTACTTC
15,-,TRBV2,TRBJ2-1,-,CASSIGWGTYNEQFF,TGTGCCAGCAGTATTGGATGGGGGACGTACAATGAGCAGTTCTTC
16,-,TRBV2,TRBJ2-3,TRBD2,CASSVLAGGPTDTQYF,TGTGCCAGCAGTGTACTAGCGGGAGGCCCCACAGATACGCAGTATTTT
15,-,TRBV7-9,TRBJ2-1,TRBD1,CASSQGQGSHNEQFF,TGTGCCAGCAGCCAGGGACAGGGGAGTCACAATGAGCAGTTCTTC
16,-,TRBV20-1,TRBJ1-5,-,CSANRGGRGSNQPQHF,TGCAGTGCTAATAGGGGGGGCCGGGGTAGCAATCAGCCCCAGCATTTT
16,-,TRBV3-1,TRBJ1-6,-,CASSQEGSSYNSPLHF,TGTGCCAGCAGCCAAGAAGGGAGCTCCTATAATTCACCCCTCCACTTT
15,-,TRBV6-5,TRBJ2-1,-,CASSPTSNFYNEQFF,TGTGCCAGCAGCCCTACCAGTAACTTCTACAATGAGCAGTTCTTC
18,-,TRBV5-1,TRBJ2-1,-,CASSLVGGSVGSYNEQFF,TGCGCCAGCAGCTTGGTGGGGGGAAGTGTCGGTTCCTACAATGAGCAGTTCTTC
15,-,TRBV9,TRBJ2-5,-,CASSVAPRTQETQYF,TGTGCCAGCAGCGTAGCTCCCCGGACCCAAGAGACCCAGTACTTC
19,-,TRBV4-2,TRBJ2-3,TRBD2,CASSQVSSGTSGYTDTQYF,TGTGCCAGCAGCCAAGTTAGTTCCGGGACTAGCGGGTACACAGATACGCAGTATTTT
19,few,TRBV10-2,TRBJ2-1,-,CASSGQGSSGGIPYNEQFF,TGCGCCAGCAGTGGACAGGGGTCCAGCGGGGGGATTCCCTACAATGAGCAGTTCTTC
15,-,TRBV20-1,TRBJ2-4,-,CSARRDRLAKNIQYF,TGCAGTGCTCGCAGAGACAGACTAGCCAAAAACATTCAGTACTTC
14,few,TRBV5-1,TRBJ2-7,TRBD2,CASGRGGRGYEQYF,TGCGCCAGCGGCCGCGGCGGGAGAGGGTACGAGCAGTACTTC
15,-,TRBV20-1,TRBJ1-5,-,CSARGGPLSNQPQHF,TGCAGTGCTAGAGGGGGGCCTCTGAGCAATCAGCCCCAGCATTTT
13,once,TRBV24-1,TRBJ1-5,-,CATSVSGNQPQHF,TGTGCCACCAGTGTTTCGGGGAATCAGCCCCAGCATTTT
15,-,TRBV5-1,TRBJ2-5,-,CASSEGIAPTKTQYF,TGCGCCAGCAGCGAAGGAATAGCACCCACTAAGACCCAGTACTTC
16,few,TRBV4-3,TRBJ2-3,-,CASSQDRDTRRDTQYF,TGCGCCAGCAGCCAAGACCGGGACACTCGAAGGGATACGCAGTATTTT
13,-,TRBV2,TRBJ1-4,-,CASSASGVEKLFF,TGTGCCAGCAGTGCATCAGGGGTTGAAAAACTGTTTTTT
15,few,TRBV5-5,TRBJ1-5,TRBD1,CASSPKGQDNQPQHF,TGTGCCAGCAGCCCGAAGGGACAGGACAATCAGCCCCAGCATTTT
13,-,TRBV29-1,TRBJ2-5,-,CSVRSLAEETQYF,TGCAGCGTTCGGAGTTTGGCAGAAGAGACCCAGTACTTC
14,-,TRBV6-2/TRBV6-3,TRBJ1-1,TRBD1,CASSYDFDRAEAFF,TGTGCCAGCAGTTACGACTTCGACAGGGCTGAAGCTTTCTTT
16,once,TRBV5-1,TRBJ2-5,TRBD2,CASAAGTRIQRETQYF,TGCGCCAGCGCTGCGGGGACTAGAATTCAAAGGGAGACCCAGTACTTC
12,-,TRBV29-1,TRBJ2-3,-,CSVRGFGGAQYF,TGCAGCGTTCGTGGCTTTGGGGGCGCGCAGTATTTT
13,-,TRBV7-9,TRBJ2-5,-,CASSPSWGETQYF,TGTGCCAGCAGCCCATCTTGGGGTGAGACCCAGTACTTC